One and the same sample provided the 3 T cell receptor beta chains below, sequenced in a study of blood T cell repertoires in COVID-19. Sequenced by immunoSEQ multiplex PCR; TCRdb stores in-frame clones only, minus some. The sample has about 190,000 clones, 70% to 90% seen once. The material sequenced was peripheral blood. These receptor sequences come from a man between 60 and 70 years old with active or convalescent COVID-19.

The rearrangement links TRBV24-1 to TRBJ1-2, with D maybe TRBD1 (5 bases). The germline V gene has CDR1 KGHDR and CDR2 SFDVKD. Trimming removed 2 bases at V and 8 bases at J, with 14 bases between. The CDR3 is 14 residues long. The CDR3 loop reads CATSDSAQGFGYTF. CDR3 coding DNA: TGTGCCACCAGTGATTCTGCCCAGGGTTTCGGCTACACCTTC.

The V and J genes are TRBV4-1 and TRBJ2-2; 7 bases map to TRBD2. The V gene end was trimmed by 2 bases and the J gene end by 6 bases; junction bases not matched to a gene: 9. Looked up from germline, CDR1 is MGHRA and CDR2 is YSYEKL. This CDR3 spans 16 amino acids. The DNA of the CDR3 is TGCGCCAGCAGCCAATGGACTAGGCGTCCACCCGGGGAGCTGTTTTTT. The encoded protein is CASSQWTRRPPGELFF.

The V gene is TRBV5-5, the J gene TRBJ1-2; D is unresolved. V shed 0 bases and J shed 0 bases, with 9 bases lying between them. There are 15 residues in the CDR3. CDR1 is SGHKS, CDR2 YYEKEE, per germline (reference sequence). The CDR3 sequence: CASSLEAGSNYGYTF. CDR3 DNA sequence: TGTGCCAGCAGCTTGGAGGCGGGATCTAACTATGGCTACACCTTC.